This passage covers 7 T cell receptor beta chains from one sample sequenced in a study of T cells in Graves' hyperthyroidism and ophthalmopathy (dated by TCRdb to between 2018 and 2021). Libraries came from multiplex PCR. The data were produced on an Illumina HiSeq 2000. The TCR beta CDR3 regions were amplified from the RNA transcripts. The first round of RT-PCR for the TCR CDR3 was performed with the HTBI primer set and the Qiagen OneStep RT-PCR kit. Clones were called with MiXCR by TCRdb after fastp trimmed the public reads at Q25, and only in-frame beta chains were retained. Entries that share a CDR3 protein sequence are merged under the most common genes and DNA. The sample table contains hundreds of thousands of distinct CDR3 sequences; only one count was recorded for around 38% of them. The ten largest clonotypes hold 7.5% to 9.5% of the sample. Material for sequencing was blood. The origin of the receptors is a man younger than 35 with Graves' hyperthyroidism.

This clonotype was detected many times. This chain links TRBV10-3 with TRBJ1-1, with 7 bases fitting TRBD1. CDR1 is ENHRY, CDR2 SYGVKD, per germline. J gave up 1 base and V 8 bases, and 1 base lay outside the gene matches. The length of the CDR3 is 12 residues. The CDR3 spells CAIGQANTEAFF. The CDR3 DNA follows: TGTGCCATCGGACAGGCGAACACTGAAGCTTTCTTT.

This clonotype was recorded a few times. This chain links TRBV20-1 with TRBJ2-7, with D uncertain. The CDR3 is 11 amino acids. Germline assignment: CDR1 DFQATT and CDR2 SNEGSKA (reference sequence). Between the trimmed V and J ends, which lost 3 bases and 7 bases, there was a span of 10 bases. In nucleotides, the CDR3 is TGCAGTGCTAGCCTATATGCAGAGCAGTACTTC. Translation: CSASLYAEQYF.

The rearrangement links TRBV4-1 to TRBJ2-7, with D possibly TRBD2 on 5 matching bases. The CDR3 totals 13 residues. The germline CDR1 and CDR2 sequences are MGHRA and YSYEKL. V lost 6 bases, J lost 5 bases, and 14 bases lay in between. CDR3: CASSALAGDEQYF. For the CDR3, the DNA is TGCGCCAGCAGTGCGCTAGCCGGGGACGAGCAGTACTTC.

V usage is TRBV7-9 and J usage is TRBJ2-5, with 7 nucleotides matching TRBD2. Judging by the DNA end, TRBJ2-1 fits better; the J call may be wrong. CDR1 and CDR2 from the germline V gene are SEHNR and FQNEAQ (reference sequence). The CDR3 is 15 residues long. In DNA form, the CDR3 reads TGTGCCAGCAGCCCCACTGGGGGGGGTTACAATGAGCAGTTCTTC. Protein: CASSPTGGGYNEQFF.

The V and J genes are TRBV2 and TRBJ2-7, with 7 bases identical to TRBD1. J gave up 7 bases and V 8 bases, and 14 bases lay outside the gene matches. The CDR3 runs to 14 residues. CDR1 and CDR2 (germline): SNHLY, FYNNEI. DNA of the CDR3: TGTGCCAGCCGTATCCAGACAGGGAAGGGGGAGCAGTACTTC. As protein: CASRIQTGKGEQYF.

This chain connects TRBV19 to TRBJ2-5; the D gene is possibly TRBD1 (5 bases). CDR3 length equals 15 residues. Trimming removed 8 bases at V and 2 bases at J, with 18 bases between. In germline, CDR1 is LNHDA, CDR2 SQIVND (reference sequence). The CDR3 DNA reads TGTGCCAGTGCGGACGGCTCTGGACAACAAGAGACCCAGTACTTC. It codes for CASADGSGQQETQYF. Full variable domain (remainder filled in from reference TRBV19 and TRBJ2-5): DGGITQSPKYLFRKEGQNVTLSCEQNLNHDAMYWYRQDPGQGLRLIYYSQIVNDFQKGDIAEGYSVSREKKESFPLTVTSAQKNPTAFYLCASADGSGQQETQYFGPGTRLLVL.

With regard to this clonotype: Since a much larger clone is just one base distant, this may be a read error. J is TRBJ1-5 and V is TRBV2; D uncertain. Trimming stripped 8 bases from V and 3 bases from J, with 14 bases between. CDR3 size: 14 residues. Germline assignment: CDR1 SNHLY and CDR2 FYNNEI. The CDR3 spells CASPLDGSNQPQHF. The CDR3, as DNA: TGTGCCAGCCCCCTCGACGGCTCCAATCAGCCCCAGCATTTT.